This passage covers 22 T cell receptor beta chains from one sample sequenced in a study of human thymus T cells. The repertoire was sequenced with immunoSEQ multiplex PCR; TCRdb's copy has only in-frame clones and lacks some. The sample consists of fewer than 55,000 clones, approximately 93% of them appearing once. The sample comprised blood. These receptors were collected from a boy younger than two with a congenital heart defect but otherwise immunologically healthy.

CDR3 DNA sequence: TGTGCCAGCAGTGAAGGGGTGGGACGGGGTTATAGCAATCAGCCCCAGCATTTT. It yields the protein CASSEGVGRGYSNQPQHF. The chain uses TRBV6-1 and TRBJ1-5, with D possibly TRBD1 on 5 matching bases. The CDR3 is 18 residues long. The germline V gene encodes CDR1 MNHNS and CDR2 SASEGT. V was trimmed by 1 base and J by 0 bases, leaving 16 bases between them.

J is TRBJ1-2 and V is TRBV6-5; D not certain. The CDR3 loop spans 15 amino acids. V dropped 2 bases and J dropped 1 base, with 11 bases sitting between them. CDR1 MNHEY and CDR2 SVGAGI come from the germline V gene. CDR3 loop: CASSYSPLVNYGYTF. In DNA form, the CDR3 reads TGTGCCAGCAGTTACAGTCCCCTAGTTAACTATGGCTACACCTTC.

This chain uses TRBV4-1 with TRBJ2-2; D gene unclear. Trimming removed 0 bases at V and 8 bases at J, with 13 bases between. CDR1 and CDR2 (germline): MGHRA, YSYEKL. The CDR3 spans 15 residues. CDR3 sequence reads: CASSQEGQLPGELFF. CDR3 coding DNA: TGCGCCAGCAGCCAAGAGGGTCAGCTGCCAGGGGAGCTGTTTTTT.

The rearrangement links TRBV9 to TRBJ2-7; D call uncertain. Germline V gives CDR1 SGDLS, CDR2 YYNGEE. Deletions cut 0 bases from V and 3 bases from J, with 13 bases between. This CDR3 region has 15 residues. The CDR3 protein is CASSVATGYYYEQYF. The CDR3 DNA is TGTGCCAGCAGCGTAGCTACCGGTTATTACTACGAGCAGTACTTC.

This clone was counted a single time. The rearrangement links TRBV4-3 to TRBJ2-3, with 13 bases that match TRBD2. Trimming took 4 bases from V and 2 from J; bases not matched to a gene: 3. Germline V gives CDR1 LGHNA, CDR2 YSLEER. CDR3 length: 16 amino acids. For the CDR3, the DNA is TGCGCCAGCAGCCGAGGACTAGCGGGAGACACAGATACGCAGTATTTT. It translates to CASSRGLAGDTDTQYF.

CDR3: CASSLSSGGTDTQYF. DNA of the CDR3: TGTGCCAGCAGCTTATCGAGCGGGGGCACAGATACGCAGTATTTT. V is TRBV7-8 and J is TRBJ2-3; 7 nucleotides align to TRBD2. The CDR3 length is 15 residues. Trimming removed 2 bases from V and 1 base from J; junction bases left unmatched: 3. CDR1 and CDR2 (germline): SGHVS, FQNEAQ. Together with reference TRBV7-8 and TRBJ2-3, the CDR3 gives the full variable domain: GAGVSQSPRYKVAKRGQDVALRCDPISGHVSLFWYQQALGQGPEFLTYFQNEAQLDKSGLPSDRFFAERPEGSVSTLKIQRTQQEDSAVYLCASSLSSGGTDTQYFGPGTRLTVL.

This clone came up once. V usage is TRBV28 and J usage is TRBJ1-2; D not certain. The CDR3 is made up of 14 amino acids. Trimming removed 6 bases from V and 1 base from J, with 12 bases in between. Germline V CDR1 and CDR2: MDHEN, SYDVKM. The CDR3 protein is CASRPYRVNYGYTF. As DNA, the CDR3 is TGTGCCAGCAGGCCCTACAGAGTTAACTATGGCTACACCTTC.

The chain links TRBV6-5 to TRBJ2-4, with D unclear. The length of the CDR3 is 15 residues. Trimming removed 0 bases from V and 3 bases from J, with 9 bases in between. Germline V gene data show CDR1 as MNHEY and CDR2 as SVGAGI. The CDR3 loop is CASSYSGNDKNIQYF. CDR3 in DNA: TGTGCCAGCAGTTACTCAGGGAATGACAAAAACATTCAGTACTTC.

This rearrangement joins TRBV5-1 to TRBJ2-1; TRBD1 matches 9 bases. The CDR3 is 15 residues long. Germline lookup yields CDR1 SGHRS and CDR2 YFSETQ. Losses at the gene ends were 3 bases for V and 5 bases for J; bases not matched to a gene: 6. CDR3 DNA: TGCGCCAGCAGCTCCCCGGGACAGGGCGACAATGAGCAGTTCTTC. Translated: CASSSPGQGDNEQFF.

The sample holds a few counts of this clone. The chain links TRBV30 to TRBJ1-1, with a tentative D call TRBD1 (6 bases). The CDR3 extends over 12 amino acids. V lost 0 bases to trimming and J lost 4 bases, with 6 bases between them. Per germline, CDR1 GTSNPN and CDR2 SVGIG (reference sequence). In nucleotides, the CDR3 is TGTGCCTGGAGTGTAGGGGGCACTGAAGCTTTCTTT. Protein product: CAWSVGGTEAFF.

This chain links TRBV5-1 with TRBJ2-5, with D possibly TRBD2 on 5 matching bases. Germline lookup yields CDR1 SGHRS and CDR2 YFSETQ. This CDR3 is built from 16 residues. V lost 0 bases and J 2 bases, leaving 14 bases between the germline ends. Here the CDR3 DNA reads TGCGCCAGCAGCTTGGCTGACTATCCCTGGCAAGAGACCCAGTACTTC. Its protein product is CASSLADYPWQETQYF.

This rearrangement joins TRBV5-6 to TRBJ2-5, with D unresolved. CDR1 and CDR2 (germline): SGHDT, YYEEEE. V lost 0 bases and J 4 bases, leaving 4 bases between the germline ends. This CDR3 is 12 amino acids long. Written as DNA, the CDR3 is TGTGCCAGCAGCTTGGCCAGAGAGACCCAGTACTTC. This translates into CASSLARETQYF.

V gene TRBV4-3 combines with J gene TRBJ2-1; the match to TRBD2 covers 10 bases. V was clipped by 0 bases and J by 2 bases; unmatched bases: 10. Germline V lookup: CDR1 LGHNA, CDR2 YSLEER. The CDR3 is made up of 19 amino acids. The CDR3 DNA reads as TGCGCCAGCAGCCAAGATAGGCTAGCGGGGGCCCTTACCTACAATGAGCAGTTCTTC. It encodes CASSQDRLAGALTYNEQFF.

The chain recombines TRBV4-2 with TRBJ2-2; D gene uncertain. V was trimmed by 1 base and J by 0 bases, leaving 3 bases between them. Germline-derived CDR1 and CDR2 are LGHNA and YNFKEQ. The CDR3 sequence is 14 residues long. CDR3 protein: CASSQAANTGELFF. The CDR3 bases are TGTGCCAGCAGCCAAGCTGCGAACACCGGGGAGCTGTTTTTT.

The rearrangement joins TRBV30 to TRBJ1-6, with a tentative D call TRBD1 (6 bases). Germline CDR1 is GTSNPN and CDR2 is SVGIG (reference sequence). The ends were cut back, 2 bases at V and 8 bases at J, with 10 bases in the middle. This CDR3 spans 13 amino acids. Here the CDR3 DNA reads TGTGCCTGGAGTACAGGGTACTATTCACCCCTCCACTTT. Protein: CAWSTGYYSPLHF. Based on the CDR3 plus reference TRBV30 and TRBJ1-6, the full variable domain is SQTIHQWPATLVQPVGSPLSLECTVEGTSNPNLYWYRQAAGRGLQLLFYSVGIGQISSEVPQNLSASRPQDRQFILSSKKLLLSDSGFYLCAWSTGYYSPLHFGNGTRLTVT.

This rearrangement joins TRBV7-2 to TRBJ1-3; weak D call: TRBD1 (5 bases). This CDR3 region has 16 residues. Germline V gives CDR1 SGHTA, CDR2 FQGNSA. Trimming pared 3 bases from V and 0 bases from J, leaving 12 bases between. Here the CDR3 DNA reads TGTGCCAGCAGCTTGGGGCGGCCAGTCTCTGGAAACACCATATATTTT. This encodes CASSLGRPVSGNTIYF.

Concerning this clone itself: Other DNA sequences within the sample encode an identical CDR3. This chain links TRBV19 with TRBJ2-3, with 7 bases fitting TRBD2. This CDR3 spans 14 amino acids. Trimming took 3 bases from V and 1 from J; bases not matched to a gene: 1. CDR1 LNHDA and CDR2 SQIVND come from the germline V gene (reference sequence). In nucleotides, the CDR3 is TGTGCCAGTAGTATTGCGGGGGGCACAGATACGCAGTATTTT. This codes for CASSIAGGTDTQYF.

Regarding this clone: At one boundary the junction diverges from the germline segment, which might be a read error. The gene calls are TRBV5-5 and TRBJ2-3; 9 nucleotides line up with TRBD2. This CDR3 comprises 13 residues. The V gene's germline CDR1 is SGHKS and CDR2 YYEKEE (reference sequence). The CDR3 DNA reads as TGTGCCAGCAGCGTTTGGTACGGGACTAGCTCGCATTTT. This gives the protein CASSVWYGTSSHF.

Written as DNA, the CDR3 is TGTGCCAGCAGGAGCGGGACAGGGAGGAGCGGCTACACCTTC. Its translation: CASRSGTGRSGYTF. This rearrangement joins TRBV2 to TRBJ1-2; TRBD1 matches 9 bases. The trim removed 6 bases at V and 8 bases at J, leaving 10 bases unmatched. The CDR3 covers 14 residues. Germline CDR1 reads SNHLY; CDR2 reads FYNNEI.

The V gene is TRBV11-2, the J gene TRBJ2-7, with D maybe TRBD2 (5 bases). Trimming took off 1 base at V and 0 bases at J, with 13 bases between the two ends. Germline CDR1 is SGHAT and CDR2 is FQNNGV. The CDR3 loop spans 16 amino acids. Here the CDR3 DNA reads TGTGCCAGCAGCTTAGTCCCATCGGGAAGCTCCTACGAGCAGTACTTC. Protein product: CASSLVPSGSSYEQYF. The full variable domain, rest sourced from reference TRBV11-2 and TRBJ2-7, is EAGVAQSPRYKIIEKRQSVAFWCNPISGHATLYWYQQILGQGPKLLIQFQNNGVVDDSQLPKDRFSAERLKGVDSTLKIQPAKLEDSAVYLCASSLVPSGSSYEQYFGPGTRLTVT.

The V gene is TRBV27, the J gene TRBJ1-5; D ambiguous. The CDR3 spans 14 residues. From germline, CDR1 is MNHEY and CDR2 SMNVEV (reference sequence). The V end was cut by 5 bases, the J end by 1 base, with 9 bases between. CDR3 sequence (DNA): TGTGCCAGCAGTCAAGGGCAGAGCAATCAGCCCCAGCATTTT. This gives the protein CASSQGQSNQPQHF.

This chain connects TRBV2 to TRBJ1-4; tentatively, D is TRBD1 (6 bases). Deletions cut 8 bases from V and 3 bases from J, with 10 bases between. Germline V lookup: CDR1 SNHLY, CDR2 FYNNEI. This CDR3 is built from 13 residues. The CDR3: CASFRGPNEKLFF. In DNA form, the CDR3 reads TGTGCCAGCTTCAGGGGACCTAATGAAAAACTGTTTTTT. Full variable domain (remainder filled in from reference TRBV2 and TRBJ1-4): EPEVTQTPSHQVTQMGQEVILRCVPISNHLYFYWYRQILGQKVEFLVSFYNNEISEKSEIFDDQFSVERPDGSNFTLKIRSTKLEDSAMYFCASFRGPNEKLFFGSGTQLSVL.